Listed here is a single TCR beta chain. Its antigen is unknown. No base qualities exist here, and no much larger clone lies one base off it. V loses 4 bases, J loses 0 bases, and the germline ends lie 10 bases apart. The germline V gene supplies CDR1 MNHNS and CDR2 SASEGT. From its cysteine to its phenylalanine, the CDR3 spans 15 amino acids. The kept DNA is CDR3 alone, 45 bases in frame from the first base. The data originate from a study of human T cells and chemical hapten exposure (dated by TCRdb to the early 2020s). Context from the whole study: For sensitization, 2% DPC in acetone was applied to a roughly 2 cm by roughly 2 cm area of upper inner arm skin. Throughout the study period of 20 to 25 weeks, patients also received therapeutic DPC doses to the scalp every week. Patch testing was done on the upper back using Finn chambers containing 0.01% DPC, and results were scored after 6 days according to International Contact Dermatitis Research Group standards. The mostly female patient cohort included alopecia areata with under or over 50% scalp involvement, alopecia totalis and alopecia universalis. Libraries were combined into a pool for sequencing, and differences in TCR yield between samples came mainly from small differences in library volumes within the pool. This study followed changes in the peripheral blood TCR repertoire in vivo during primary and secondary sensitization of alopecia patients to the hapten diphenylcyclopropenone (DPC). Blood samples were taken from patients before sensitization (week 0) and then at 2, 6 and about 24 weeks after DPC sensitization. Blood for TCR sequencing was provided by twenty-nine alopecia patients at one to four time points (pre-sensitization, 2, 6 and 24 weeks). General findings and caveats noted by the study authors: Compared with pre-sensitization or healthy control sets, expanded TCRs formed significantly more large CDR3 similarity clusters, which is consistent with antigen-driven responses. The number of PT1 expanded TCRs positively correlated with patch test score, significant at thresholds 8, 16 and 32 but not 4. Alopecia, a presumed autoimmune disease, was present in all patients, so the immune response of the patients might differ from that of healthy individuals. DPC sensitization did not change the number of TCRs with a frequency above 1 in 1000, and there was no evidence of changes in global repertoire structure. Repeated subsampling changed both the strength of the expansion versus patch-test correlation and the threshold at which the correlation became significant.

Receptor amplification or capture employed RACE. The instrument was a NextSeq 500. During library preparation, unique molecular identifiers were attached to individual cDNA molecules so that TCRs could be counted quantitatively and reproducibly. Each blood RNA sample was used to sequence both TCR alpha and TCR beta chains. Processing in the source paper ran as follows. A median of approximately 100,000 TCRs per sample was observed, with a range of about 23,224 to 700,000. The Decombinator software suite was used to annotate V, J and CDR3 in the TCR reads. Every sample was subsampled to the same number of TCRs (28,000) for the PS versus PT1 abundance plots. Expanded TCRs were defined as absent before sensitization and observed at least eight times at the 2-week time point. The raw public reads went through TCRdb reprocessing: fastp at Q25, MiXCR clone calling, in-frame beta chains kept. Merged by CDR3 protein, the rows form single entries marked with the most common genes and DNA. V and J calls and clone size were set by TCRdb, not the authors. Counted in this sample were fewer than 400,000 distinct CDR3 sequences; under 8% of them appeared once. The ten largest make up approximately 8.9% of the sample.

Reading the label with the study, this specimen's time point is: patch test 1, 2 weeks after DPC sensitization. What this sample's treatment or condition label stands for: therapeutic diphenylcyclopropenone sensitization with weekly scalp DPC. At each patch-test visit, blood was drawn before the patch test was applied. Patients were considered eligible if aged 18 to 70, diagnosed with alopecia and deemed suitable for DPC therapy, and patients were excluded if pregnant. Total RNA was isolated from unfractionated whole blood collected in Tempus Blood RNA tubes. The chain is encoded by TRBV6-1 joined to TRBJ1-3; the D gene cannot be resolved reliably. The receptor comes from a young woman with alopecia areata. Some clones in this sample may be carry-over from other donors' samples. The sample consisted of whole blood, taken in connection with sensitization to the hapten diphenylcyclopropenone (DPC). The nucleotide sequence reads TGTGCCAGCAGTGCCTACACAGCCTCTGGAAACACCATATATTTT. Its amino acids are CASSAYTASGNTIYF.